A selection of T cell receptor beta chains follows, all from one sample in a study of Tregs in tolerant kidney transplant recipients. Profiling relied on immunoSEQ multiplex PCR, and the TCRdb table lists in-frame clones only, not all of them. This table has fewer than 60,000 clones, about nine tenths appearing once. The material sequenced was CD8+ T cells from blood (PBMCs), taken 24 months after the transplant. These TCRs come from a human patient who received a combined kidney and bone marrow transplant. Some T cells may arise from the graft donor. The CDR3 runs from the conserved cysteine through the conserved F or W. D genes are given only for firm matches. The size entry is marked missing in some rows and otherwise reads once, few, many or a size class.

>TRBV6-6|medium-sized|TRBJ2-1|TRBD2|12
CATMGLGNEQFF
TGTGCCACCATGGGACTAGGCAATGAGCAGTTCTTC
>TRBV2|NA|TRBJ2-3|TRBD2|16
CASSEVSGSVSDTQYF
TGTGCCAGCAGTGAGGTTAGCGGGAGTGTGTCAGATACGCAGTATTTT
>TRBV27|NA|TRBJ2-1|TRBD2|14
CASRGTSGGNEQFF
TGTGCCAGCAGAGGGACTAGCGGGGGCAATGAGCAGTTCTTC
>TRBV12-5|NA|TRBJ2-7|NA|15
CASGSTGFHPYEQYF
TGTGCTAGTGGTTCGACGGGTTTCCACCCCTACGAGCAGTACTTC
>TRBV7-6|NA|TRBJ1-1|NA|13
CASSFAGATEAFF
TGTGCCAGCAGCTTCGCAGGGGCCACTGAAGCTTTCTTT
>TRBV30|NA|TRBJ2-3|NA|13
CAWRATSSDTQYF
TGTGCCTGGAGGGCTACTAGCTCAGATACGCAGTATTTT
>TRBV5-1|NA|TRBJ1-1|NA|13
CASSLLRGDEAFF
TGCGCCAGCAGCCTGCTTCGGGGTGATGAAGCTTTCTTT
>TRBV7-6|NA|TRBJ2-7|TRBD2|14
CASSLGEGLYEQYF
TGTGCCAGCAGCTTAGGGGAGGGCCTCTACGAGCAGTACTTC
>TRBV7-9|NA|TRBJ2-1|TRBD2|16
CASSSLAESSYNEQFF
TGTGCCAGCAGCTCACTAGCGGAGAGCTCCTACAATGAGCAGTTCTTC
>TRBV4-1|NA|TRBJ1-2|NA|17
CASSQKSLVGGVGGYTF
TGCGCCAGCAGCCAAAAATCCTTAGTCGGAGGGGTAGGTGGCTACACCTTC
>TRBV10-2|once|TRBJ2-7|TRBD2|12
CATGLAFYEQYF
TGCGCCACGGGACTAGCTTTCTACGAGCAGTACTTC
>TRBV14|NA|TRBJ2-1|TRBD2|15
CASSQVLGTSSEQFF
TGTGCCAGCAGCCAAGTCCTAGGGACTAGCAGTGAGCAGTTCTTC
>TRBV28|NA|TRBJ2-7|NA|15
CASTTPGGGPYEQYF
TGTGCCAGCACCACCCCGGGTGGAGGGCCCTACGAGCAGTACTTC
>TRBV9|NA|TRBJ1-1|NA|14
CASSVAGLNTEAFF
TGTGCCAGCAGCGTAGCAGGGTTGAACACTGAAGCTTTCTTT
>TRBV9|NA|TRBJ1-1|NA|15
CASSVAGTRFSEAFF
TGTGCCAGCAGCGTAGCTGGGACAAGGTTTTCTGAAGCTTTCTTT
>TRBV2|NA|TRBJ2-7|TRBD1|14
CARSAGTAGYEQYF
TGTGCCCGCTCCGCCGGGACAGCCGGATACGAGCAGTACTTC
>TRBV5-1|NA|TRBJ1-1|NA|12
CASSLGRAEAFF
TGCGCCAGCAGCTTAGGCAGGGCAGAAGCTTTCTTT
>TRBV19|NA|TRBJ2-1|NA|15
CASSIGGRSSDEQFF
TGTGCCAGTAGTATAGGGGGGCGGTCTTCCGATGAGCAGTTCTTC
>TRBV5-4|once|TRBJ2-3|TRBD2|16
CASSLEGLAVPDTQYF
TGTGCCAGCAGCTTGGAGGGACTAGCGGTTCCAGATACGCAGTATTTT
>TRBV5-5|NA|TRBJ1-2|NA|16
CASSPSRGSPSYGYTF
TGTGCCAGCAGCCCATCCAGAGGGAGTCCATCCTATGGCTACACCTTC
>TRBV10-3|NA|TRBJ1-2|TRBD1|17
CAISESKQGALNYGYTF
TGTGCCATCAGTGAGTCGAAGCAGGGGGCTCTTAACTATGGCTACACCTTC
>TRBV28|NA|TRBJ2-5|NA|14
CASSIPGGQKTQYF
TGTGCCAGCAGTATCCCTGGAGGGCAGAAGACCCAGTACTTC
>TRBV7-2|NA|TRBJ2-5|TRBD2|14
CASSPRAGVETQYF
TGTGCCAGCAGCCCCCGGGCGGGAGTGGAGACCCAGTACTTC
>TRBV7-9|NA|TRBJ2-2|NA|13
CASSSRVGGELFF
TGTGCCAGCAGCTCCAGGGTTGGCGGGGAGCTGTTTTTT
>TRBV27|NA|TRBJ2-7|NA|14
CASSLGGRSYEQYF
TGTGCCAGCAGTTTAGGGGGGAGAAGTTACGAGCAGTACTTC
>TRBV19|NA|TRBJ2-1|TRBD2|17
CASAVSGTSGRYNEQFF
TGTGCCAGCGCCGTCTCCGGGACTAGCGGGAGATACAATGAGCAGTTCTTC
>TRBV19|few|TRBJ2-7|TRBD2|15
CATSGALAGSYEQYF
TGTGCCACCTCGGGGGCACTAGCGGGGTCCTACGAGCAGTACTTC
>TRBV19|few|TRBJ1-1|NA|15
CASSTAQGVGTEAFF
TGTGCCAGTAGTACGGCACAGGGAGTCGGCACTGAAGCTTTCTTT
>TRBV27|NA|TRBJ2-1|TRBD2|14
CASSLGSGGNEQFF
TGTGCCAGCAGTTTAGGTAGCGGGGGGAATGAGCAGTTCTTC
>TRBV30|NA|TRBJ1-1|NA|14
CAWSWGTRGTEAFF
TGTGCCTGGAGTTGGGGCACAAGGGGAACTGAAGCTTTCTTT
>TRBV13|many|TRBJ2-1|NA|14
CASSRDSSHNEQFF
TGTGCCAGCAGTAGGGACTCAAGCCACAATGAGCAGTTCTTC
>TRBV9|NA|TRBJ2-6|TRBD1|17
CASSGRTGHSGANVLTF
TGTGCCAGCAGCGGGAGGACAGGTCATTCTGGGGCCAACGTCCTGACTTTC
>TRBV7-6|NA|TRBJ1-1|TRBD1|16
CASSLGQGGRDTEAFF
TGTGCCAGCAGCTTAGGACAGGGGGGTAGGGACACTGAAGCTTTCTTT
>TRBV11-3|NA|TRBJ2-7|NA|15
CASSLRTRGFHEQYF
TGTGCCAGCAGCTTGAGGACAAGGGGGTTTCACGAGCAGTACTTC
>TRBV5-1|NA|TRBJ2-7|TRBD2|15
CASSLALGLANEQYF
TGCGCCAGCAGCTTGGCACTCGGACTAGCGAACGAGCAGTACTTC
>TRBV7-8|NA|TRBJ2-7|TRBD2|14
CATLAGGPFYEQYF
TGTGCCACTCTAGCGGGTGGGCCTTTCTACGAGCAGTACTTC
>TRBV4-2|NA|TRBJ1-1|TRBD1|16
CASSQVGQGTNTEAFF
TGTGCCAGCAGCCAAGTGGGACAGGGTACGAACACTGAAGCTTTCTTT
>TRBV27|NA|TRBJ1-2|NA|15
CASSLYWGHPYGYTF
TGTGCCAGCAGTTTGTATTGGGGACACCCCTATGGCTACACCTTC
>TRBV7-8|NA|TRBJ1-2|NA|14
CASSLVHPSRDYTF
TGTGCCAGCAGCTTAGTACATCCTTCCCGTGACTACACCTTC
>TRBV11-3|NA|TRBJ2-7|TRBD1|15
CASSSLRTGYNEQYF
TGTGCCAGCAGCTCACTCAGGACAGGGTACAACGAGCAGTACTTC
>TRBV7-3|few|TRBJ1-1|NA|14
CASSFGGVNTEAFF
TGTGCCAGCAGCTTCGGGGGTGTGAACACTGAAGCTTTCTTT
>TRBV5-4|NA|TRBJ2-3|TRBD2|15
CASSRLAGGTDTQYF
TGTGCCAGCAGCCGCCTAGCGGGTGGCACAGATACGCAGTATTTT
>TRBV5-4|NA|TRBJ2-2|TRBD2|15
CASSGNRGETGELFF
TGTGCCAGCAGCGGGAATCGGGGGGAGACCGGGGAGCTGTTTTTT
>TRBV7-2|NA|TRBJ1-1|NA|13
CASSLGQLTEAFF
TGTGCCAGCAGCTTAGGACAGCTCACTGAAGCTTTCTTT
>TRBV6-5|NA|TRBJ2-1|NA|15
CASSYSRGAYNEQFF
TGTGCCAGCAGTTACTCGCGGGGCGCCTACAATGAGCAGTTCTTC
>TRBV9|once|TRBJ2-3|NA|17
CASSSDGQVLWADTQYF
TGTGCCAGCAGCTCCGACGGCCAGGTCCTCTGGGCAGATACGCAGTATTTT
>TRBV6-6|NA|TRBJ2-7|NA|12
CASVGEGYEQYF
TGTGCCAGCGTGGGAGAGGGCTACGAGCAGTACTTC
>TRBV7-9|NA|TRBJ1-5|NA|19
CASSLEGNWGTGRNQPQHF
TGTGCCAGCAGCTTAGAGGGCAACTGGGGCACAGGGCGCAATCAGCCCCAGCATTTT